The 9 T cell receptor beta chains below come from one sample, sequenced in a study of cytomegalovirus exposure and HLA in healthy donors. The method was immunoSEQ multiplex PCR; TCRdb's version includes in-frame clones alone and lacks a portion of them. This sample carries 67,000 or so clones, around 95% of them seen once, and the ten largest clones take 1.4%. The sequencing input was PBMCs. These receptors originate from a man aged 18 to 29 in good health and CMV-seropositive.

The J gene is TRBJ2-3, the V gene TRBV5-1; D is uncertain. CDR3 size: 14 residues. The V end was cut by 0 bases, the J end by 6 bases, with 11 bases between. CDR1 is SGHRS and CDR2 is YFSETQ in the germline V gene. The CDR3 DNA follows: TGCGCCAGCAGCTTGGTAGTGAGCCCGGATACGCAGTATTTT. Translating it yields CASSLVVSPDTQYF.

The chain joins TRBV6-1 to TRBJ2-3; 8 bases line up with TRBD1. The germline CDR1 and CDR2 sequences are MNHNS and SASEGT. CDR3 size: 13 residues. With V trimmed by 6 bases and J by 4 bases, 3 bases remained unmatched. The DNA of the CDR3 is TGTGCCAGCAGGTTGACAGGGGCAGATACGCAGTATTTT. It specifies CASRLTGADTQYF.

Concerning this clone: The junction departs from germline at one end; a sequencing error may be responsible. The rearrangement joins TRBV15 to TRBJ2-1; no definite D call. CDR3 size: 14 residues. Per the germline V gene, CDR1 is LNHNV and CDR2 is YYDKDF (reference sequence). CDR3 coding DNA: TGTGCCACCAGCAGAGAAGAAGGCTACAGTGAGCAGTTCTTC. Protein sequence: CATSREEGYSEQFF.

The chain is built from TRBV11-3 and TRBJ2-7, with 7 bases that match TRBD1. This CDR3 contains 14 residues. V shed 5 bases, J shed 4 bases, and the junction held 8 bases outside the gene matches. Germline loops: CDR1 SGHNT, CDR2 YENEEA. CDR3 protein: CASSRDSGRYEQYF. CDR3 bases: TGTGCCAGCAGCCGGGACAGCGGTAGATACGAGCAGTACTTC. Looking up the rest from reference TRBV11-3 and TRBJ2-7 gives the full variable domain: EAGVVQSPRYKIIEKKQPVAFWCNPISGHNTLYWYLQNLGQGPELLIRYENEEAVDDSQLPKDRFSAERLKGVDSTLKIQPAELGDSAVYLCASSRDSGRYEQYFGPGTRLTVT.

The chain uses TRBV2 and TRBJ2-7; TRBD1 is a possible D gene (6 bases). Looked up from germline, CDR1 is SNHLY and CDR2 is FYNNEI. The V and J ends lost 5 bases and 2 bases respectively, with 13 bases between them. The CDR3 totals 14 residues. CDR3 protein: CASSNRVGPYEQYF. The CDR3, as DNA: TGTGCCAGCAGTAACAGGGTGGGGCCCTACGAGCAGTACTTC. Variable domain in full (rest from reference TRBV2 and TRBJ2-7): EPEVTQTPSHQVTQMGQEVILRCVPISNHLYFYWYRQILGQKVEFLVSFYNNEISEKSEIFDDQFSVERPDGSNFTLKIRSTKLEDSAMYFCASSNRVGPYEQYFGPGTRLTVT.

V is TRBV6-4 and J is TRBJ1-2, with 7 bases fitting TRBD1. The CDR3 is 13 residues long. CDR1 and CDR2 from the germline V gene are MRHNA and SNTAGT. J gave up 7 bases and V 5 bases, and 7 bases lay outside the gene matches. The CDR3 sequence: CASSQGVNGGYTF. The CDR3 DNA reads as TGTGCCAGCAGTCAGGGGGTAAACGGTGGCTACACCTTC.

This chain connects TRBV5-8 to TRBJ2-5; TRBD2 agrees at 11 bases. The CDR3 is 16 residues long. CDR1 is SGHTS and CDR2 is YDEGEE in the germline V gene. Trimming cost V 4 bases and J 3 bases; bases outside gene matches: 8. In nucleotides, the CDR3 is TGTGCCAGCAGCCCCAGACTAGCGGGGCCCAAAGAGACCCAGTACTTC. Protein: CASSPRLAGPKETQYF.

The V call is TRBV7-9, the J call TRBJ1-1, with 9 bases lining up with TRBD1. The germline CDR1 and CDR2 sequences are SEHNR and FQNEAQ (reference sequence). The CDR3 spans 14 residues. V lost 4 bases and J lost 3; bases outside the gene matches: 3. CDR3 region: CASSSTGGHTEAFF. The CDR3 DNA reads as TGTGCCAGCAGCTCGACAGGGGGGCACACTGAAGCTTTCTTT.

This chain uses TRBV7-9 with TRBJ1-2; a possible D gene is TRBD1 (6 bases). Germline assignment: CDR1 SEHNR and CDR2 FQNEAQ (reference sequence). The CDR3 sequence is 18 residues long. Trimming removed 0 bases from V and 6 bases from J, with 23 bases in between. CDR3 sequence (DNA): TGTGCCAGCAGCTTAGCCTCCGGAGGAAACGACAGGAGTCATGGCTACACCTTC. This codes for CASSLASGGNDRSHGYTF.